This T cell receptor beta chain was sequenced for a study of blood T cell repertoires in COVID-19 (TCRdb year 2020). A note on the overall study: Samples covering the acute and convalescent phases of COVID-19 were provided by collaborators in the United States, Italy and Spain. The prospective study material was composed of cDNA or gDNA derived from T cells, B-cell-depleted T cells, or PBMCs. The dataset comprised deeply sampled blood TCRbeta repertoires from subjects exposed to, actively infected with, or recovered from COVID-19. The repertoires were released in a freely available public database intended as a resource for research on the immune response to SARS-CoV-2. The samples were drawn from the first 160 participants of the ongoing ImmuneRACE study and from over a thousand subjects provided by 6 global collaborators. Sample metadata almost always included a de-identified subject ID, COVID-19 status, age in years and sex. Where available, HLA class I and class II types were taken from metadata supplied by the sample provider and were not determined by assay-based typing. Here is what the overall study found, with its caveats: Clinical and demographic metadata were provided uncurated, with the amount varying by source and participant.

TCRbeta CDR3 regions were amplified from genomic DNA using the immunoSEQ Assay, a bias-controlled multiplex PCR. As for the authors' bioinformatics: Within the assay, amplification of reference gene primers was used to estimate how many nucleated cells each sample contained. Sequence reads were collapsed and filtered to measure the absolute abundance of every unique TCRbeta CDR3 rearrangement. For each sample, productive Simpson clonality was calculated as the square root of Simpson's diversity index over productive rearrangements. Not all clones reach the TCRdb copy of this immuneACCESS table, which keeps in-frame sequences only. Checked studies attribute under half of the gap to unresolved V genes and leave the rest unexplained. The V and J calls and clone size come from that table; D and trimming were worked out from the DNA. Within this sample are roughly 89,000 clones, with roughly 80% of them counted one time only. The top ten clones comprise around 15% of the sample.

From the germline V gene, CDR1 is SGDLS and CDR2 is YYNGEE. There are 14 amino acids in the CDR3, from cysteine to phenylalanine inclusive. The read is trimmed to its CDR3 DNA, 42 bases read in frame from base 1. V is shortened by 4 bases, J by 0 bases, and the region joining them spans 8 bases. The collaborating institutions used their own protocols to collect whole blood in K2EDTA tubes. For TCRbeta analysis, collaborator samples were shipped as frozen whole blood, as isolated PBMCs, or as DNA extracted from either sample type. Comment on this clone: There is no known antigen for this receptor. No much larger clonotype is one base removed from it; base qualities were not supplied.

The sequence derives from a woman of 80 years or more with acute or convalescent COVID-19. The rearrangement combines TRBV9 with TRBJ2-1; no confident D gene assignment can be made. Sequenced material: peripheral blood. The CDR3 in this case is CASSPPSSYNEQFF. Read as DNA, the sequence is TGTGCCAGCAGCCCCCCTTCCTCCTACAATGAGCAGTTCTTC.